Given below is one T cell receptor beta chain in context. The data originate from a study of shared clonotypes between healthy human individuals. TCRdb's copy holds only in-frame clones and misses some; the assay was immunoSEQ multiplex PCR. The sample comprises about 2.4 million clones, 90% to 95% of which are singletons, and roughly 0.39% rests with the top ten. The V gene's germline CDR1 is SGHTA and CDR2 FQGNSA. With 4 bases removed from V and 13 bases from J, the gap between germline ends came to 11 bases. The CDR3 sequence is 12 residues long. The clonotype originates from a man aged 18 to 35 in good health. Some clones in this sample may be carry-over from other donors' samples. The specimen sequenced was naive CD4+ T cells from PBMCs. Subset in this sample: CD45RA+ positively selected. This chain connects TRBV7-2 to TRBJ1-6; maybe TRBD1 (5 bases). The CDR3 protein is CASSSLEGPLHF. The CDR3 nucleotides read TGTGCCAGCAGCTCGCTTGAGGGGCCCCTCCACTTT. The full variable domain, completed using reference TRBV7-2 and TRBJ1-6, is GAGVSQSPSNKVTEKGKDVELRCDPISGHTALYWYRQSLGQGLEFLIYFQGNSAPDKSGLPSDRFSAERTGGSVSTLTIQRTQQEDSAVYLCASSSLEGPLHFGNGTRLTVT.